The next 4 T cell receptor beta chains were all read from a single sample in a study of blood T cell repertoires in COVID-19. Using immunoSEQ multiplex PCR, the repertoire was profiled, and TCRdb retains in-frame clones only, with some absent. The sample has about 80,000 clones; roughly 91% are singletons. The material sequenced was peripheral blood. Receptors were obtained from a woman aged 45-60 years in a cohort sampled during active COVID-19.

This chain links TRBV5-1 with TRBJ1-1, with D maybe TRBD1 (5 bases). This CDR3 has 14 residues. Germline V lookup: CDR1 SGHRS, CDR2 YFSETQ. Trimming took 5 bases from V and 0 from J, leaving 11 bases between them. The CDR3 DNA is TGCGCCAGCAGTTCATCGGGGGTGAACACTGAAGCTTTCTTT. Residues: CASSSSGVNTEAFF.

The gene calls are TRBV5-1 and TRBJ2-6; D gene uncertain. Trimming took off 1 base at V and 0 bases at J, with 17 bases between the two ends. From germline, CDR1 is SGHRS and CDR2 YFSETQ. The CDR3 extends over 19 amino acids. The CDR3 loop reads CASSLFSGPSISGANVLTF. CDR3 DNA sequence: TGCGCCAGCAGCTTGTTCTCAGGTCCCTCTATCTCTGGGGCCAACGTCCTGACTTTC.

V is TRBV7-9 and J is TRBJ1-3, with D uncertain. The V gene's germline CDR1 is SEHNR and CDR2 FQNEAQ (reference sequence). Trimming cost V 4 bases and J 0 bases, with 22 bases left between them. The CDR3 extends over 19 amino acids. The CDR3 spells CASSSTRSSITYSGNTIYF. DNA of the CDR3: TGTGCCAGCAGCTCCACTCGGAGCAGCATAACCTACTCTGGAAACACCATATATTTT.

The chain carries TRBV9 and TRBJ2-1; 16 bases are a match to TRBD2. In germline, CDR1 is SGDLS, CDR2 YYNGEE. The CDR3 extends over 16 amino acids. J gave up 9 bases and V 3 bases, and 6 bases lay outside the gene matches. The CDR3 loop is CASSAPGLAGGVEQFF. For the CDR3, the DNA is TGTGCCAGCAGCGCCCCGGGACTAGCGGGAGGGGTTGAGCAGTTCTTC.